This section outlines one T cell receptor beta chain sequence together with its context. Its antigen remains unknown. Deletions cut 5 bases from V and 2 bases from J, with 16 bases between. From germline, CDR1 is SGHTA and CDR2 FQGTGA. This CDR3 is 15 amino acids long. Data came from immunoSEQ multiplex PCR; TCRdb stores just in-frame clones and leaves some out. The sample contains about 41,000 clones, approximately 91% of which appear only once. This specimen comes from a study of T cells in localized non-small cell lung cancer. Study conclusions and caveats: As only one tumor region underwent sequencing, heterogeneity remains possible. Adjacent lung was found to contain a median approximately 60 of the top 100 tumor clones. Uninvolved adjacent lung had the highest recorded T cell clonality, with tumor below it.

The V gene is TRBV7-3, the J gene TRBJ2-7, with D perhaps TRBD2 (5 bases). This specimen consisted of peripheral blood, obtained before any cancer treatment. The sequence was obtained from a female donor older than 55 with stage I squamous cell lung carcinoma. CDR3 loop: CASSPKGGSTYEQYF. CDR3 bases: TGTGCCAGCAGCCCGAAGGGCGGGTCGACCTACGAGCAGTACTTC. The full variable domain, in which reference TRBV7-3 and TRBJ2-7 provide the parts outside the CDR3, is GAGVSQTPSNKVTEKGKYVELRCDPISGHTALYWYRQSLGQGPEFLIYFQGTGAADDSGLPNDRFFAVRPEGSVSTLKIQRTERGDSAVYLCASSPKGGSTYEQYFGPGTRLTVT.